This T cell receptor beta chain was sequenced for a study of T cell responses to AZD1222 COVID-19 vaccine. Regarding the study as a whole: Donor demographics were predominantly white British with a female majority; clonal diversity may be underestimated. Spike-specific TCR breadth and depth went up after people got two AZD1222 doses. The study identified only five or six AZD1222 recipients as seropositive at baseline. Repertoire samples came only from after the peak T cell response.

This table comes from immunoSEQ multiplex PCR, and its TCRdb copy is limited to in-frame clones, with some not included. The sample has about 150,000 clones; 90% are singletons. This CDR3 is built from 14 residues. Looked up from germline, CDR1 is SSHAT and CDR2 is FNYEAQ (reference sequence). This clone was observed a single time. The antigen is undetermined. Its ends do not fully match the called genes, so a read error is possible. The rearrangement links TRBV7-7 to TRBJ2-2, with 7 bases lining up with TRBD2. The material was peripheral blood, obtained on day 0 of AZD1222 vaccination. The TCR comes from an adult in good health. The CDR3 bases are TGTGCTAGCACCCTAGCGGTTAACACCGGGGAGCTGTTTTTT. This gives the protein CASTLAVNTGELFF. Based on the CDR3 plus reference TRBV7-7 and TRBJ2-2, the full variable domain is GAGVSQSPRYKVTKRGQDVTLRCDPISSHATLYWYQQALGQGPEFLTYFNYEAQPDKSGLPSDRFSAERPEGSISTLTIQRTEQRDSAMYRCASTLAVNTGELFFGEGSRLTVL.